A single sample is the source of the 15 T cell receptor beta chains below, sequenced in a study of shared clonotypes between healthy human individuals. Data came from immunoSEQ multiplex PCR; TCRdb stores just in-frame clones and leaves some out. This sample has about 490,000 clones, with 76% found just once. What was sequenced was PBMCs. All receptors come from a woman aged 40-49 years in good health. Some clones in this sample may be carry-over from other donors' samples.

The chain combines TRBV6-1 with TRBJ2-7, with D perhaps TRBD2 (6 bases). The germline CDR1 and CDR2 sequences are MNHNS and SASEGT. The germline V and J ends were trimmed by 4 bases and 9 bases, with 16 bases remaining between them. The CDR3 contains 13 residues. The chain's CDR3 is CASSVSTQGLQYF. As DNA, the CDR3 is TGTGCCAGCAGTGTTTCTACCCAGGGACTGCAGTACTTC.

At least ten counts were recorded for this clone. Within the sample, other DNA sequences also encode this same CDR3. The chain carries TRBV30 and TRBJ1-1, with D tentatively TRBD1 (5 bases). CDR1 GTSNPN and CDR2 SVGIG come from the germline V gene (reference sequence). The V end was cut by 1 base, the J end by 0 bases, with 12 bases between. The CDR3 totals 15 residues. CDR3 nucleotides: TGTGCCTGGAGTGGGGGGGTTTGGGTGAACACTGAAGCTTTCTTT. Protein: CAWSGGVWVNTEAFF.

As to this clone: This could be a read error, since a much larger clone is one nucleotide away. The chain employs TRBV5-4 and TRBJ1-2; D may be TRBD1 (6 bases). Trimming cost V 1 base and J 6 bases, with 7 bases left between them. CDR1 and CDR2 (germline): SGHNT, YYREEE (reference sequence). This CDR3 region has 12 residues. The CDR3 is CASSLTGNGYTF. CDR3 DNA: TGTGCCAGCAGCTTGACAGGGAATGGCTACACCTTC.

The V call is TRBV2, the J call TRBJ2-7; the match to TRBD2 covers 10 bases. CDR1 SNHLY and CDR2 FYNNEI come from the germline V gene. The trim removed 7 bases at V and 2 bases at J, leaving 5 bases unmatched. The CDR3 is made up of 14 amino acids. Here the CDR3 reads CASKGLAATYEQYF. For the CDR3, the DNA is TGTGCCAGCAAAGGACTAGCGGCAACCTACGAGCAGTACTTC. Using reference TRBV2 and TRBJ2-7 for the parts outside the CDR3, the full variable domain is EPEVTQTPSHQVTQMGQEVILRCVPISNHLYFYWYRQILGQKVEFLVSFYNNEISEKSEIFDDQFSVERPDGSNFTLKIRSTKLEDSAMYFCASKGLAATYEQYFGPGTRLTVT.

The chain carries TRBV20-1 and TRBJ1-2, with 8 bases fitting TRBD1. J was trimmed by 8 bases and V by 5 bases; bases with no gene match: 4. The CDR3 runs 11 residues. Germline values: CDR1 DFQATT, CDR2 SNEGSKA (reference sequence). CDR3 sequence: CSAWTGKGYTF. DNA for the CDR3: TGCAGTGCTTGGACAGGGAAGGGCTACACCTTC.

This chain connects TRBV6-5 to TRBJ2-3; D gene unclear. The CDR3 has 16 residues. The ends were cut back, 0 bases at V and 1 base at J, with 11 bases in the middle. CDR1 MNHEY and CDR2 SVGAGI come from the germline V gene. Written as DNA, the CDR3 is TGTGCCAGCAGTTACTCGCGCTGGTGGGGCACAGATACGCAGTATTTT. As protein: CASSYSRWWGTDTQYF.

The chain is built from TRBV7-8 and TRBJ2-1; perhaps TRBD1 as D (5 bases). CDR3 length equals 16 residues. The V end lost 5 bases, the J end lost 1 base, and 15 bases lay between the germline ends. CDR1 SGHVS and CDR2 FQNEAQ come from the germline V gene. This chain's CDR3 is CASSPPWGGSYNEQFF. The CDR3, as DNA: TGTGCCAGCAGCCCTCCCTGGGGCGGATCCTACAATGAGCAGTTCTTC.

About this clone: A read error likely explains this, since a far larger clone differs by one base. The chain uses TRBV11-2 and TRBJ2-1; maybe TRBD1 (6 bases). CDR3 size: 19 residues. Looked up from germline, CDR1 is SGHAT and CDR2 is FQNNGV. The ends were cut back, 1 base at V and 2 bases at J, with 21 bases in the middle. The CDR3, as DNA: TGTGCCAGCAGCTTAGGAAGGAAACTGGTTGGGGGCCCCTACAATGAGCAGTTCTTC. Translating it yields CASSLGRKLVGGPYNEQFF.

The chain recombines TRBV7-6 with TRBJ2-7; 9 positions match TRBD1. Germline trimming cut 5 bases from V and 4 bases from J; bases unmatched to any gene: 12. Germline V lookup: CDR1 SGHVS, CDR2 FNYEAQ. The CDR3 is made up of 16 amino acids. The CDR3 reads CASSGSPGQGRYEQYF. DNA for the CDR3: TGTGCCAGCAGCGGAAGCCCGGGACAGGGAAGATACGAGCAGTACTTC. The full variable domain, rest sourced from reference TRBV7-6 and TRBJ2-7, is GAGVSQSPRYKVTKRGQDVALRCDPISGHVSLYWYRQALGQGPEFLTYFNYEAQQDKSGLPNDRFSAERPEGSISTLTIQRTEQRDSAMYRCASSGSPGQGRYEQYFGPGTRLTVT.

The CDR3 sequence is CASSAGLAGVRETQYF. The CDR3, as DNA: TGTGCCAGCAGCGCAGGACTAGCGGGAGTACGAGAGACCCAGTACTTC. The chain has TRBV7-3 and TRBJ2-5; TRBD2 aligns across 13 bases. CDR3 length: 16 amino acids. The V gene's germline CDR1 is SGHTA and CDR2 FQGTGA. J lost 4 bases, V lost 5 bases, and 7 bases had no gene match.

CDR3 bases: TGTGCCAGCAGTTTAATAGGCATCAAGGGCTATGGCTACACCTTC. It codes for CASSLIGIKGYGYTF. The chain links TRBV27 to TRBJ1-2; D is uncertain. V lost 2 bases and J 4 bases, leaving 14 bases between the germline ends. CDR3 length: 15 residues. Germline values: CDR1 MNHEY, CDR2 SMNVEV (reference sequence).

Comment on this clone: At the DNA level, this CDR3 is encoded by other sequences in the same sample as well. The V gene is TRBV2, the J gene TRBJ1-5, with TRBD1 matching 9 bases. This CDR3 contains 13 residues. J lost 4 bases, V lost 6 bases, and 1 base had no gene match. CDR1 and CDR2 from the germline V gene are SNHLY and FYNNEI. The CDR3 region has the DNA TGTGCCAGCAGAGGGACAGGGAATCAGCCCCAGCATTTT. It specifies CASRGTGNQPQHF. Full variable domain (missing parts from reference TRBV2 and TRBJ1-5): EPEVTQTPSHQVTQMGQEVILRCVPISNHLYFYWYRQILGQKVEFLVSFYNNEISEKSEIFDDQFSVERPDGSNFTLKIRSTKLEDSAMYFCASRGTGNQPQHFGDGTRLSIL.

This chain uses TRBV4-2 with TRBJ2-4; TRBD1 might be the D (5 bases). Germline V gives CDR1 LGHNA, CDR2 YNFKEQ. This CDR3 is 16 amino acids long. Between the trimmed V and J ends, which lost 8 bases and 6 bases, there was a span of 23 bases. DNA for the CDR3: TGTGCCAGCGCCCCGTCGACAGACTCATCCGGAAACATTCAGTACTTC. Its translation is CASAPSTDSSGNIQYF.

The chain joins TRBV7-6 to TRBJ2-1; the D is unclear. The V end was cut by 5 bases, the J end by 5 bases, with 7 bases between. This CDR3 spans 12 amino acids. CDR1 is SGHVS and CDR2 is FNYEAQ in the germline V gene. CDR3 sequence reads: CASSRRDNEQFF. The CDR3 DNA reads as TGTGCCAGCAGCAGACGAGACAATGAGCAGTTCTTC.

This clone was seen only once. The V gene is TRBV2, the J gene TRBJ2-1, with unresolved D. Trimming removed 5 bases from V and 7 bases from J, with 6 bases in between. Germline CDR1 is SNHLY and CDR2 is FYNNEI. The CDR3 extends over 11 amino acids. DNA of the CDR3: TGTGCCAGCAGTTTAGGAAATGAGCAGTTCTTC. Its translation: CASSLGNEQFF. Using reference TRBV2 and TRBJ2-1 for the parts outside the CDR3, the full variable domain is EPEVTQTPSHQVTQMGQEVILRCVPISNHLYFYWYRQILGQKVEFLVSFYNNEISEKSEIFDDQFSVERPDGSNFTLKIRSTKLEDSAMYFCASSLGNEQFFGPGTRLTVL.